This T cell receptor beta chain was recovered during a study of response to subunit inactivated influenza vaccine. Findings and caveats of the study: It was suggested by the authors that few new T cells are recruited by each seasonal influenza vaccination.

Points on this clonotype: Its antigen remains unknown.

Via MiXCR, TCRdb re-called the RT-PCR reads, giving one row per CDR3 protein. This table holds roughly 170,000 distinct CDR3 sequences, nearly 9.5% found once. Looked up from germline, CDR1 is KGHDR and CDR2 is SFDVKD. The CDR3 is 13 amino acids. The ends lost 7 bases at V and 5 bases at J; junction bases unmatched: 3. The sample was non-naive T cells sorted from PBMCs, taken on the day of vaccination. The chain combines TRBV24-1 with TRBJ2-2; 7 bases line up with TRBD2. This receptor was identified in a man aged 45 to 65 who received an inactivated influenza vaccine. This chain's CDR3 is CATRDGGTGELFF. CDR3 nucleotide sequence: TGTGCCACCAGAGACGGGGGGACCGGGGAGCTGTTTTTT.